A selection of T cell receptor beta chains follows, all from one sample in a study of tumor and adjacent non-tumor tissue in lung cancer. TCRdb analysed the multiplex PCR reads with MiXCR anew, one entry per CDR3 protein. The sample holds roughly 120,000 distinct CDR3 sequences, around 80% seen once. Sample: lung tumor tissue. The receptors shown here come from a woman aged 55-69 years with non-small cell lung cancer. CDR3s include the opening cysteine and the closing phenylalanine or tryptophan. Only some rows state a clone size, as once, few, many or a class for expanded clones.

CDR3aa: CASRRQSSYNVQFF
v_gene: TRBV6-2/TRBV6-3
abundance: -
j_gene: TRBJ2-1
len: 14

CDR3aa: CASSGSQGGETQYF
v_gene: TRBV10-1
abundance: many
j_gene: TRBJ2-5
len: 14

CDR3aa: CSSSYRTGMVNEQFF
v_gene: TRBV11-1
abundance: -
j_gene: TRBJ2-1
len: 15

CDR3aa: CSAREMNTMELFF
v_gene: TRBV20-1
abundance: -
j_gene: TRBJ2-2
len: 13

CDR3aa: CASRGDRVGSGDLFF
v_gene: TRBV6-2/TRBV6-3
abundance: -
j_gene: TRBJ2-2
len: 15

CDR3aa: CVSTPYFRGSYGYTF
v_gene: TRBV11-2
abundance: -
j_gene: TRBJ1-2
len: 15

CDR3aa: CASGRNDRGRTQYF
v_gene: TRBV11-2
abundance: -
j_gene: TRBJ2-5
len: 14

CDR3aa: CASRRLTGRDETQYF
v_gene: TRBV6-6
abundance: -
j_gene: TRBJ2-5
len: 15

CDR3aa: CDSSRQRDSQETQYF
v_gene: TRBV4-3
abundance: -
j_gene: TRBJ2-5
len: 15

CDR3aa: CVSNYGTSGGYEQFF
v_gene: TRBV11-2
abundance: -
j_gene: -
len: 15

CDR3aa: CSTRPGGNQPQDF
v_gene: TRBV20-1
abundance: -
j_gene: TRBJ1-5
len: 13

CDR3aa: CANSIPSAVYSPLHF
v_gene: TRBV4-1
abundance: -
j_gene: TRBJ1-6
len: 15

CDR3aa: CASRPNSVISRDTQYF
v_gene: TRBV11-2
abundance: -
j_gene: TRBJ2-3
len: 16

CDR3aa: CASSFPPQGPLAKNIQYF
v_gene: TRBV28
abundance: -
j_gene: TRBJ2-4
len: 18

CDR3aa: CASSHRLQDYEQYF
v_gene: TRBV11-2
abundance: -
j_gene: TRBJ2-7
len: 14

CDR3aa: CATSPGVREQYF
v_gene: TRBV6-2/TRBV6-3
abundance: once
j_gene: TRBJ2-7
len: 12

CDR3aa: CASKFPPAAVKKDEQFF
v_gene: TRBV6-1
abundance: -
j_gene: TRBJ2-1
len: 17

CDR3aa: CAGSQAGQYATGAFF
v_gene: TRBV4-3
abundance: -
j_gene: TRBJ1-1
len: 15

CDR3aa: CASSLKVSDRELFF
v_gene: TRBV12-3/TRBV12-4
abundance: -
j_gene: TRBJ2-2
len: 14

CDR3aa: CASSLSVVNTGELFF
v_gene: TRBV11-3
abundance: -
j_gene: TRBJ2-2
len: 15